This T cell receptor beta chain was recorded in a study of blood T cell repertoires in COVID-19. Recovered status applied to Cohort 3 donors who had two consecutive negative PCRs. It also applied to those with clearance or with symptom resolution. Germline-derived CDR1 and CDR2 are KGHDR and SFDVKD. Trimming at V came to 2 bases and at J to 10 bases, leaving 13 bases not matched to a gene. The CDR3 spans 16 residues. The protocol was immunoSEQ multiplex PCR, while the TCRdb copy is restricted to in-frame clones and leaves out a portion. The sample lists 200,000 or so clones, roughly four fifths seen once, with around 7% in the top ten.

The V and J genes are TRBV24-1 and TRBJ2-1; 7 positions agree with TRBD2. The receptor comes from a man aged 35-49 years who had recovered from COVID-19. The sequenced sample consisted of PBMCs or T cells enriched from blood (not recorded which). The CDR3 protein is CATSDSGRGSASEQFF. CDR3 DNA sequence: TGTGCCACCAGTGATTCGGGGCGGGGGTCAGCCTCCGAGCAGTTCTTC.